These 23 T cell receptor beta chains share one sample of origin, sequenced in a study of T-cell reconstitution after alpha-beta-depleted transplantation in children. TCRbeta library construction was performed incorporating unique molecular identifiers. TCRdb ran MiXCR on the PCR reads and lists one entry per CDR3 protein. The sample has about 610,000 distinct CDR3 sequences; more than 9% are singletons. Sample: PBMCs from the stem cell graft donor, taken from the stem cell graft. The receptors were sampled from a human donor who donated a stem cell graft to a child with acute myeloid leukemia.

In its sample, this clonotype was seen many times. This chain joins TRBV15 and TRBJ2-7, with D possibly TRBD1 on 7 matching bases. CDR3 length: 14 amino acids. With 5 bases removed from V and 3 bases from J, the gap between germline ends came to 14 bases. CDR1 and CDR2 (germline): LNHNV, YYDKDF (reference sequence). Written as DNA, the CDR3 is TGTGCCACCAGCCCACGACAGGGAGGCTACGAGCAGTACTTC. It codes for CATSPRQGGYEQYF.

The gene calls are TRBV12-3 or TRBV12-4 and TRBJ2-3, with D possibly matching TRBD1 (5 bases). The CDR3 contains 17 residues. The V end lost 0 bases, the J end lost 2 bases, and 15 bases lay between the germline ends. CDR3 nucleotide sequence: TGTGCCAGCAGTTTAGCGCTCCAGGGAATACACACAGATACGCAGTATTTT. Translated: CASSLALQGIHTDTQYF.

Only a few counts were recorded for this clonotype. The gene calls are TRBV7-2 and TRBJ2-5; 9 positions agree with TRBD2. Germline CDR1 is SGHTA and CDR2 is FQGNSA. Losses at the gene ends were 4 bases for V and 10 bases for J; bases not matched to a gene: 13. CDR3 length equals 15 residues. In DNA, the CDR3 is TGTGCCAGCAGCTCAATGGATGCGGGAGGGGGTCACCAGTACTTC. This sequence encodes CASSSMDAGGGHQYF.

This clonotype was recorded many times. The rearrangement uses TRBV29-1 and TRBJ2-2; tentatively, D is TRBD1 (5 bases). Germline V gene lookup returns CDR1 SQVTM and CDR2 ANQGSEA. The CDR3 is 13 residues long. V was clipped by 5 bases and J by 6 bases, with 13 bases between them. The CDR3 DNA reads TGCAGCGTTACGCAGGGTAGGGCCGGGGAGCTGTTTTTT. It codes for CSVTQGRAGELFF.

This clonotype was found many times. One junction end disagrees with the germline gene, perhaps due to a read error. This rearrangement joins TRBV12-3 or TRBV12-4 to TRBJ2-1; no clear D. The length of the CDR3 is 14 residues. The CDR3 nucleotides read TGCGCCAGCAGCTTTGGTAGCTCCTACAATGAGCAGTTCTTC. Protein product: CASSFGSSYNEQFF.

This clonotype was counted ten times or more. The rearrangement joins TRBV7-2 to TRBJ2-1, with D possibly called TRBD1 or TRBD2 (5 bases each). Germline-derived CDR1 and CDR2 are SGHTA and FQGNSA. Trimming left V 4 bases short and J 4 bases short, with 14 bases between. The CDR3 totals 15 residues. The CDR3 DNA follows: TGTGCCAGCAGCTCCACCCGGGGCTTATACAATGAGCAGTTCTTC. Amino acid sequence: CASSSTRGLYNEQFF.

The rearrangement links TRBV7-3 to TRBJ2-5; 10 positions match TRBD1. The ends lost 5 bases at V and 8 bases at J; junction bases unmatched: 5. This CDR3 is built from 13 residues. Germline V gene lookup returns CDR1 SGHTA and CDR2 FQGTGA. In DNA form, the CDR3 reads TGTGCCAGCAGCCCCGACAGGGGGCACACCCAGTACTTC. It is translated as CASSPDRGHTQYF.

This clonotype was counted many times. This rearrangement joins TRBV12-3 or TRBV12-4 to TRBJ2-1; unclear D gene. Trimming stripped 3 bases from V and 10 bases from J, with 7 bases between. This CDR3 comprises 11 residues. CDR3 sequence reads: CASSFELEQFF. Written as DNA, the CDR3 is TGTGCCAGCAGTTTTGAACTGGAGCAGTTCTTC.

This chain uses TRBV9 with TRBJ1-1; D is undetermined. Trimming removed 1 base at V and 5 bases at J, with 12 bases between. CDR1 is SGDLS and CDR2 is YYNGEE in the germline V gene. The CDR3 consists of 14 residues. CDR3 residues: CASSVSGHGTEAFF. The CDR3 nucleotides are TGTGCCAGCAGCGTATCTGGGCATGGGACTGAAGCTTTCTTT.

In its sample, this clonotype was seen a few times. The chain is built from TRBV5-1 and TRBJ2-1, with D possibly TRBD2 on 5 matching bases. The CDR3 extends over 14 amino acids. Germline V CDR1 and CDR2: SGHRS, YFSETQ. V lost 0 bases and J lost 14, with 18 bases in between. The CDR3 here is CASSLGGLWRSEFF. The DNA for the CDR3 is TGCGCCAGCAGCTTGGGAGGACTGTGGCGTAGCGAGTTCTTC.

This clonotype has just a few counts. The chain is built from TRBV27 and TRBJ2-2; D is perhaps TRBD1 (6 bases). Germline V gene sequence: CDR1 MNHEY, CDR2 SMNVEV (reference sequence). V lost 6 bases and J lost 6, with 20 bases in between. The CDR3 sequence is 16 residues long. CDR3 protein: CASSLQDRMMAGELFF. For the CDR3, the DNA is TGTGCCAGCAGCCTCCAAGACAGGATGATGGCCGGGGAGCTGTTTTTT.

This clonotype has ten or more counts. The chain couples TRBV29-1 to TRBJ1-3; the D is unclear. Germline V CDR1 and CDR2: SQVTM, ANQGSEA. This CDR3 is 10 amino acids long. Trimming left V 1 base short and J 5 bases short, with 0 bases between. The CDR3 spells CSVEGNTIYF. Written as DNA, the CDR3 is TGCAGCGTTGAAGGAAACACCATATATTTT.

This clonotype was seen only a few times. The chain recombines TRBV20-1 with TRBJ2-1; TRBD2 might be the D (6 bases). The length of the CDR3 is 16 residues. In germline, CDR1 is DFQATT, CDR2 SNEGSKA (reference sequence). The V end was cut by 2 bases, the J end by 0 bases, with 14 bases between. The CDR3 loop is CSARRGAGSSYNEQFF. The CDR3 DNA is TGCAGTGCTAGACGCGGAGCCGGGAGCTCCTACAATGAGCAGTTCTTC.

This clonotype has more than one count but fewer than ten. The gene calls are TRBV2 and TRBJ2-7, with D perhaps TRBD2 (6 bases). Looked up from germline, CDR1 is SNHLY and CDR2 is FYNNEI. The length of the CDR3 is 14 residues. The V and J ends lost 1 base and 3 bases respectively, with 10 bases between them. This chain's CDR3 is CASSEGRGYYEQYF. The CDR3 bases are TGTGCCAGCAGTGAAGGGCGGGGATACTACGAGCAGTACTTC.

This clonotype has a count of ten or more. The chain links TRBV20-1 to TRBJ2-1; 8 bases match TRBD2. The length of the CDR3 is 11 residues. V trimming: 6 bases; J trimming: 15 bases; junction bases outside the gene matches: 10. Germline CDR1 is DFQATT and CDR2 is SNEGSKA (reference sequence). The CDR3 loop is CSAPGGGRPFF. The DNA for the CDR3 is TGCAGTGCCCCGGGGGGCGGGAGGCCGTTCTTC.

The CDR3 here is CATRVLQGEGELFF. The CDR3 coding sequence is TGTGCCACCAGGGTCTTGCAGGGTGAGGGGGAGCTGTTTTTT. The gene calls are TRBV10-3 and TRBJ2-2; a weak D match, TRBD1 (5 bases). There are 14 residues in the CDR3. V was cut by 10 bases and J by 8 bases, with 20 bases left in between. The germline gives CDR1 ENHRY, CDR2 SYGVKD.

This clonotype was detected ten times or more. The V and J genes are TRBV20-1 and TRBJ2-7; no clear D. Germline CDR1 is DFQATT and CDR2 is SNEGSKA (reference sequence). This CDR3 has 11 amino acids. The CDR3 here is CSAQVSYEQYF. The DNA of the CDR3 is TGCAGCGCCCAGGTCTCCTACGAGCAGTACTTC.

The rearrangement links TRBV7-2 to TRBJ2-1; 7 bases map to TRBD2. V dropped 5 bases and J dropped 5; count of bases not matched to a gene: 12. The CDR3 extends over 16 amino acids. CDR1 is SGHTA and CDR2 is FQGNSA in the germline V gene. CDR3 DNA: TGTGCCAGCAGCGCGGGGAGGGCGGGAGACGACAATGAGCAGTTCTTC. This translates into CASSAGRAGDDNEQFF.

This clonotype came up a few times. CDR3 nucleotide sequence: TGTGCCTGGAGGTTGAGCGGGATGAGGGGTGAGCAGTTCTTC. Translating gives CAWRLSGMRGEQFF. The chain is built from TRBV30 and TRBJ2-1; 7 positions agree with TRBD2. CDR1 and CDR2 from the germline V gene are GTSNPN and SVGIG (reference sequence). The CDR3 totals 14 residues. Trimming at V came to 3 bases and at J to 9 bases, leaving 11 bases not matched to a gene.

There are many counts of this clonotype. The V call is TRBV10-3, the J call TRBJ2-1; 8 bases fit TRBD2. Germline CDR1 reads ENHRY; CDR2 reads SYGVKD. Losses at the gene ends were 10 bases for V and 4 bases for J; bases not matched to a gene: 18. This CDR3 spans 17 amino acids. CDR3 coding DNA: TGTGCCACCGGACTCGGGGATGCGGGAGGCCCATACAATGAGCAGTTCTTC. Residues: CATGLGDAGGPYNEQFF.

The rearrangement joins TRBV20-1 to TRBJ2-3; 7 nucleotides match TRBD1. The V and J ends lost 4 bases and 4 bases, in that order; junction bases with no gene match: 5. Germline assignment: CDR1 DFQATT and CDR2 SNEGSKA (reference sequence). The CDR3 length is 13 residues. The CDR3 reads CSAKVGGSDTQYF. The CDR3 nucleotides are TGCAGTGCTAAAGTAGGGGGCTCAGATACGCAGTATTTT.

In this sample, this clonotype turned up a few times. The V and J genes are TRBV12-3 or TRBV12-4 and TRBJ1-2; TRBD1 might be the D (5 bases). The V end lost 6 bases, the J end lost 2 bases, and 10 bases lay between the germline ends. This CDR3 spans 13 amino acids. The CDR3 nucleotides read TGTGCCAGCAGCTGGACACCCAACTATGGCTACACCTTC. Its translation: CASSWTPNYGYTF.

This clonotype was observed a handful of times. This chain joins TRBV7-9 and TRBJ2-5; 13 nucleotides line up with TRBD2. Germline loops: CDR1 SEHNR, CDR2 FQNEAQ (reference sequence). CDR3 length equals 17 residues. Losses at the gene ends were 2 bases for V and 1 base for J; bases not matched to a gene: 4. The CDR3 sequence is CASSLQRLAGGQETQYF. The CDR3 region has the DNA TGTGCCAGCAGCTTACAGCGACTAGCGGGAGGCCAAGAGACCCAGTACTTC. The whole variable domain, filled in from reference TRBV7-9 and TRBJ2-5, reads DTGVSQNPRHKITKRGQNVTFRCDPISEHNRLYWYRQTLGQGPEFLTYFQNEAQLEKSRLLSDRFSAERPKGSFSTLEIQRTEQGDSAMYLCASSLQRLAGGQETQYFGPGTRLLVL.